This T cell receptor beta chain was recovered during a study of metastatic and nonmetastatic thyroid tumors. Study as a whole: A comparison of repertoires was made across blood and tumor or nodule tissue from malignant and benign thyroid patients.

The CDR3 consists of 16 residues. CDR1 is SEHNR and CDR2 is FQNEAQ in the germline V gene (reference sequence). Trimming removed 5 bases from V and 1 base from J, with 12 bases in between. No patient had received any treatment before thyroid surgery. TCRdb re-analyzed the PCR reads through MiXCR. This sample yields about 23,000 clones, of which approximately 25% are seen a single time; about 5% belongs to the top ten. This clone was detected many times. The chain has TRBV7-9 and TRBJ2-6; unclear D gene. This TCR was recovered from a female donor with papillary thyroid cancer or a benign thyroid nodule (not recorded which). Some clones in this sample may be carry-over from other donors' samples. Material for sequencing was tumor tissue. This chain's CDR3 is CASSHLTGSGANVLTF. As DNA, the CDR3 is TGTGCCAGCAGCCACCTTACGGGTTCTGGGGCCAACGTCCTGACTTTC.